Shown below are 10 T cell receptor beta chains from a single sample sequenced in a study of blood T cell repertoires in COVID-19. Generated by immunoSEQ multiplex PCR, the TCRdb table keeps only in-frame clones and is missing some. This sample has a few hundred thousand clones, with roughly 87% found just once. Specimen: peripheral blood. These receptor sequences come from a man between 40 and 49 years old with active or convalescent COVID-19.

This rearrangement joins TRBV27 to TRBJ1-6; D may be TRBD1 (6 bases). Germline CDR1 is MNHEY and CDR2 is SMNVEV (reference sequence). The CDR3 loop spans 13 amino acids. V was pared by 4 bases and J by 9 bases, with 10 bases between. The CDR3 bases are TGTGCCAGCAGTTCCGGGACAACTTCACCCCTCCACTTT. Translating gives CASSSGTTSPLHF.

V usage is TRBV6-5 and J usage is TRBJ2-7; TRBD1 matches at 10 bases. Losses at the gene ends were 6 bases for V and 7 bases for J; bases not matched to a gene: 6. The germline V gene has CDR1 MNHEY and CDR2 SVGAGI. This CDR3 spans 13 amino acids. The DNA of the CDR3 is TGTGCCAGCAGCCACGACAGGGGGCTTGAGCAGTACTTC. Translation gives CASSHDRGLEQYF.

The chain uses TRBV29-1 and TRBJ1-1; D gene unclear. V was trimmed by 4 bases and J by 0 bases, leaving 6 bases between them. The CDR3 covers 12 residues. The germline V gene has CDR1 SQVTM and CDR2 ANQGSEA. CDR3 region: CSVVEMNTEAFF. The CDR3 nucleotides read TGCAGCGTTGTGGAGATGAACACTGAAGCTTTCTTT.

The chain is built from TRBV12-5 and TRBJ2-7; TRBD1 is a possible D gene (7 bases). The CDR3 has 17 residues. The germline CDR1 and CDR2 sequences are LGHNT and FRNRAP. V was shortened by 4 bases and J by 2 bases, with 21 bases between the two germline ends. CDR3 nucleotide sequence: TGTGCTAGTGGTTGGGGACTCGGGACAGCGAGAACCTACGAGCAGTACTTC. Amino acid sequence: CASGWGLGTARTYEQYF.

The V and J genes are TRBV20-1 and TRBJ2-1, with 10 bases lining up with TRBD2. The germline CDR1 and CDR2 sequences are DFQATT and SNEGSKA (reference sequence). Unmatched junction bases numbered 5, after V lost 3 bases and J lost 0 bases. The CDR3 has 16 amino acids. The CDR3 protein is CSASGTSGVSYNEQFF. The CDR3 DNA reads as TGCAGTGCTAGTGGAACTAGCGGGGTCTCCTACAATGAGCAGTTCTTC.

This sequence joins TRBV7-3 and TRBJ2-7, with 7 bases aligning to TRBD1. The J segment lost 2 bases and the V segment lost 4 bases, leaving 8 bases of the junction unmatched. Germline V gives CDR1 SGHTA, CDR2 FQGTGA. The CDR3 is made up of 15 amino acids. This chain's CDR3 is CASSWGPGTAYEQYF. The DNA for the CDR3 is TGTGCCAGCAGCTGGGGGCCCGGGACAGCCTACGAGCAGTACTTC.

This chain uses TRBV29-1 with TRBJ1-3; 7 nucleotides match TRBD1. Trimming removed 8 bases from V and 0 bases from J; junction bases left unmatched: 10. Germline CDR1 reads SQVTM; CDR2 reads ANQGSEA. CDR3 size: 15 residues. CDR3 DNA: TGCAGCATAAAGACAGGGATCGGCTCTGGAAACACCATATATTTT. It yields the protein CSIKTGIGSGNTIYF.

This sequence joins TRBV19 and TRBJ1-1; 8 nucleotides match TRBD1. The CDR3 loop spans 15 amino acids. Trimming at V came to 5 bases and at J to 0 bases, leaving 5 bases not matched to a gene. Germline CDR1 reads LNHDA; CDR2 reads SQIVND (reference sequence). The CDR3 nucleotides are TGTGCCAGTAGTCTCGGGGGACAGGTGAACACTGAAGCTTTCTTT. It codes for CASSLGGQVNTEAFF.

This clone occurred a few times. This chain links TRBV6-2 or TRBV6-3 with TRBJ1-1, with a tentative D call TRBD1 (5 bases). Per germline, CDR1 MNHEY and CDR2 SVGEGT. This CDR3 is built from 16 residues. V lost 4 bases and J 0 bases, leaving 15 bases between the germline ends. The CDR3 loop is CASSSSNGGVNTEAFF. The DNA of the CDR3 is TGTGCCAGCAGTTCCTCGAACGGGGGGGTGAACACTGAAGCTTTCTTT.

The V gene is TRBV2, the J gene TRBJ1-4; unclear D gene. From germline, CDR1 is SNHLY and CDR2 FYNNEI. The ends were cut back, 4 bases at V and 8 bases at J, with 14 bases in the middle. This CDR3 region has 14 residues. In nucleotides, the CDR3 is TGTGCCAGCAGTGTTCGTCGAATCGGGGAAAAACTGTTTTTT. This sequence encodes CASSVRRIGEKLFF.